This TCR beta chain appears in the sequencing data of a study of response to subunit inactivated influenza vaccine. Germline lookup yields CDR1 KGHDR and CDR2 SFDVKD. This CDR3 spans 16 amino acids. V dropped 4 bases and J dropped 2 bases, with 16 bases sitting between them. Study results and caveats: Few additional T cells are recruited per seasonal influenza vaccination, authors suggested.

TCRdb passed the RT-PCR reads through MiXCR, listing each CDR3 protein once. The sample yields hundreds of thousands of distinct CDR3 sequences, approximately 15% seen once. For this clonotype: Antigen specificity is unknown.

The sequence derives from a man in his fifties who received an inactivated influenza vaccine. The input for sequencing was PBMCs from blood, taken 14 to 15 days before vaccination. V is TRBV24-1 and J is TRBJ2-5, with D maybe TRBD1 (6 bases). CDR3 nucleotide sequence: TGTGCCACCAGTGACGCATCCGTGACAGGACAAGAGACCCAGTACTTC. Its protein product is CATSDASVTGQETQYF.